This T cell receptor beta chain was recovered during a study of blood T cells in healthy people across ages. This clonotype was counted at least ten times. Next came a second PCR, run for 7 to 11 cycles, which used a sample-barcoded 5' primer along with a J-beta primer mix. TCRdb itself ran the 5' RACE reads through MiXCR, one entry per CDR3 protein. The sample shows more than 800,000 distinct CDR3 sequences, around 26% of them seen only once. The source is a woman older than 75 in good health. The sequenced sample consisted of blood.

The CDR3 spells CASSPKLPGPYEQFF. The CDR3 coding sequence is TGTGCCAGCAGCCCCAAGCTGCCGGGGCCCTATGAGCAGTTCTTC. The V and J genes are TRBV12-3 or TRBV12-4 and TRBJ2-1, with D perhaps matching TRBD1 or TRBD2 (5 bases each). This CDR3 spans 15 amino acids. Trimming cost V 6 bases and J 8 bases, with 20 bases left between them.